Included here is one T cell receptor beta chain sequence, with context. Using immunoSEQ multiplex PCR, the repertoire was profiled, and TCRdb retains in-frame clones only, with some absent. There are about 2 million clones in the sample; around 96% occur only once, and 1% to 1.5% lies in the top ten. The entry originates in a study of shared clonotypes between healthy human individuals. Study information: Each donor had three CD4 naive, three CD4 memory, two CD8 naive and one CD8 memory plate.

As defined, naive CD8 cells were CD45RO-negative and positively selected for CCR7, with terminally differentiated effector memory CD45RA+ cells excluded. The CDR3 has 17 residues. The germline V gene has CDR1 LNHNV and CDR2 YYDKDF (reference sequence). Germline trimming cut 3 bases from V and 1 base from J; bases unmatched to any gene: 9. Source material: naive CD8+ T cells sorted from blood. The clonotype originates from a man younger than 30 in good health. The chain couples TRBV15 to TRBJ2-3; 8 bases agree with TRBD2. The DNA of the CDR3 is TGTGCCACCAGCAGGCCCGGGGGGGCCGGAGGCACAGATACGCAGTATTTT. Amino acid sequence: CATSRPGGAGGTDTQYF.